Listed here are 26 T cell receptor beta chains from one sample, sequenced in a study of blood T cell repertoires in COVID-19. TCRdb's copy holds only in-frame clones and misses some; the assay was immunoSEQ multiplex PCR. The table records 300,000 to 350,000 clones, 88% of them present only once. Sequencing input: PBMCs or T cells enriched from blood (not recorded which). These receptors came from a man younger than 45 who had recovered from COVID-19.

The chain couples TRBV29-1 to TRBJ1-2; TRBD1 matches at 8 bases. V gave up 6 bases and J gave up 8 bases; unmatched junction bases: 8. The germline V gene has CDR1 SQVTM and CDR2 ANQGSEA. The CDR3 length is 12 residues. Here the CDR3 reads CSVAGGAPGYTF. CDR3 sequence (DNA): TGCAGCGTGGCAGGGGGCGCACCCGGCTACACCTTC. Drawing the rest from reference TRBV29-1 and TRBJ1-2, the complete variable domain is SAVISQKPSRDICQRGTSLTIQCQVDSQVTMMFWYRQQPGQSLTLIATANQGSEATYESGFVIDKFPISRPNLTFSTLTVSNMSPEDSSIYLCSVAGGAPGYTFGSGTRLTVV.

V gene TRBV7-9 combines with J gene TRBJ1-2, with 8 bases identical to TRBD1. CDR1 and CDR2 from the germline V gene are SEHNR and FQNEAQ (reference sequence). There are 13 residues in the CDR3. Germline trimming cut 5 bases from V and 7 bases from J; bases unmatched to any gene: 6. CDR3 bases: TGTGCCAGCAGCCCCGGCAGGGGGCCTGGCTACACCTTC. It specifies CASSPGRGPGYTF.

The J gene is TRBJ1-1, the V gene TRBV6-5, with TRBD1 as a possible D gene (6 bases). The V gene lost 2 bases and the J gene lost 0 bases, with 7 bases spanning the gap. Germline assignment: CDR1 MNHEY and CDR2 SVGAGI. The CDR3 is made up of 14 amino acids. CDR3 bases: TGTGCCAGCAGTTACGCAGGGGTGAACACTGAAGCTTTCTTT. Residues: CASSYAGVNTEAFF.

V and J are TRBV27 and TRBJ2-7; D is possibly TRBD1 (5 bases). The CDR3 totals 13 residues. Trimming cost V 3 bases and J 2 bases, with 8 bases left between them. Germline values: CDR1 MNHEY, CDR2 SMNVEV (reference sequence). DNA for the CDR3: TGTGCCAGCAGTTTTGACAGCACCTACGAGCAGTACTTC. It is translated as CASSFDSTYEQYF.

The chain uses TRBV11-2 and TRBJ1-4; 9 bases map to TRBD1. The germline gives CDR1 SGHAT, CDR2 FQNNGV. The CDR3 extends over 14 amino acids. J was trimmed by 7 bases and V by 4 bases; bases with no gene match: 4. The CDR3 sequence is CASSYGQGSEKLFF. The DNA of the CDR3 is TGTGCCAGCAGCTACGGACAGGGGAGTGAAAAACTGTTTTTT. The whole variable domain, filled in from reference TRBV11-2 and TRBJ1-4, reads EAGVAQSPRYKIIEKRQSVAFWCNPISGHATLYWYQQILGQGPKLLIQFQNNGVVDDSQLPKDRFSAERLKGVDSTLKIQPAKLEDSAVYLCASSYGQGSEKLFFGSGTQLSVL.

The rearrangement links TRBV15 to TRBJ1-2; TRBD1 agrees at 10 bases. CDR1 is LNHNV, CDR2 YYDKDF, per germline (reference sequence). J gave up 8 bases and V 5 bases, and 8 bases lay outside the gene matches. The CDR3 extends over 14 amino acids. CDR3 protein: CATSERQGARGYTF. The CDR3 DNA reads as TGTGCCACCAGCGAACGACAGGGGGCGAGGGGCTACACCTTC.

The chain couples TRBV7-9 to TRBJ2-3, with 14 bases that match TRBD2. Looked up from germline, CDR1 is SEHNR and CDR2 is FQNEAQ (reference sequence). V was clipped by 1 base and J by 5 bases; unmatched bases: 5. CDR3 size: 17 residues. CDR3: CASSLGLAGGPGDTQYF. The CDR3, as DNA: TGTGCCAGCAGCTTAGGACTAGCGGGGGGGCCTGGAGATACGCAGTATTTT.

This chain links TRBV2 with TRBJ2-5, with unresolved D. The CDR3 contains 14 residues. Trimming stripped 1 base from V and 6 bases from J, with 12 bases between. The germline CDR1 and CDR2 sequences are SNHLY and FYNNEI. CDR3 protein: CASSEVTYGQTQYF. CDR3 nucleotides: TGTGCCAGCAGTGAAGTAACGTACGGTCAGACCCAGTACTTC. The complete variable domain, with remaining parts taken from reference TRBV2 and TRBJ2-5, reads EPEVTQTPSHQVTQMGQEVILRCVPISNHLYFYWYRQILGQKVEFLVSFYNNEISEKSEIFDDQFSVERPDGSNFTLKIRSTKLEDSAMYFCASSEVTYGQTQYFGPGTRLLVL.

The chain uses TRBV5-1 and TRBJ1-1; D not resolved. This CDR3 has 14 residues. Trimming took off 9 bases at V and 3 bases at J, with 18 bases between the two ends. Germline CDR1 SGHRS, CDR2 YFSETQ. Here the CDR3 DNA reads TGCGCCACCAGATCAGGATCTTTGGACACTGAAGCTTTCTTT. This encodes CATRSGSLDTEAFF.

This rearrangement joins TRBV30 to TRBJ1-3; D gene ambiguous. Germline values: CDR1 GTSNPN, CDR2 SVGIG (reference sequence). V gave up 6 bases and J gave up 0 bases, with 9 bases separating them. CDR3 length: 13 amino acids. The CDR3 coding sequence is TGTGCCTGTATAGTGAGCTCTGGAAACACCATATATTTT. Its protein is CACIVSSGNTIYF.

V and J are TRBV9 and TRBJ2-7; D not resolved. The CDR3 spans 13 residues. In germline, CDR1 is SGDLS, CDR2 YYNGEE. V shed 0 bases and J shed 3 bases, with 7 bases lying between them. The CDR3 DNA reads as TGTGCCAGCAGCGTAGCGGTTAACTACGAGCAGTACTTC. Translated: CASSVAVNYEQYF.

The chain couples TRBV6-5 to TRBJ2-3; 15 nucleotides match TRBD2. The germline V gene encodes CDR1 MNHEY and CDR2 SVGAGI. The CDR3 length is 15 residues. Losses at the gene ends were 6 bases for V and 8 bases for J; bases not matched to a gene: 6. The CDR3 nucleotides are TGTGCCAGCAGAGGACTAGCGGGGGGGGCCGGTACGCAGTATTTT. It is translated as CASRGLAGGAGTQYF.

V usage is TRBV15 and J usage is TRBJ1-4; D is perhaps TRBD1 (6 bases). V lost 0 bases and J 8 bases, leaving 13 bases between the germline ends. The germline V gene encodes CDR1 LNHNV and CDR2 YYDKDF (reference sequence). This CDR3 has 15 residues. CDR3 bases: TGTGCCACCAGCAGAGATGGTCAGGGGACGGAAAAACTGTTTTTT. It specifies CATSRDGQGTEKLFF.

This clone was seen a single time. V usage is TRBV3-1 (or the pseudogene TRBV3-2) and J usage is TRBJ1-2, with D unclear. Germline values: CDR1 LGHDT, CDR2 YNNKEL (reference sequence). The CDR3 loop spans 13 amino acids. The V and J ends lost 5 bases and 2 bases respectively, with 9 bases between them. This CDR3 is CASSSARNYGYTF. CDR3 DNA: TGTGCCAGCAGCTCGGCCAGGAACTATGGCTACACCTTC.

CDR3 sequence: CASSPGQYNEKLFF. As DNA, the CDR3 is TGTGCCAGCAGCCCTGGACAGTATAATGAAAAACTGTTTTTT. The chain links TRBV11-2 to TRBJ1-4; D may be TRBD1 (6 bases). The CDR3 has 14 residues. In germline, CDR1 is SGHAT, CDR2 FQNNGV. V was cut by 5 bases and J by 4 bases, with 11 bases left in between.

The chain uses TRBV7-8 and TRBJ1-5; perhaps TRBD1 as D (6 bases). The CDR3 length is 12 residues. Deletions cut 6 bases from V and 8 bases from J, with 11 bases between. Germline V gene lookup returns CDR1 SGHVS and CDR2 FQNEAQ. The CDR3 loop reads CASRQGGEPQHF. CDR3 in DNA: TGTGCCAGCAGACAAGGGGGTGAGCCCCAGCATTTT.

V and J are TRBV6-2 or TRBV6-3 and TRBJ1-2; TRBD1 is a possible D gene (5 bases). CDR1 is MNHEY and CDR2 is SVGEGT in the germline V gene. CDR3 length: 14 amino acids. With 0 bases removed from V and 8 bases from J, the gap between germline ends came to 13 bases. The CDR3 nucleotides are TGTGCCAGCAGTTACTCGGTACAGGCGGTGGGCTACACCTTC. Its protein product is CASSYSVQAVGYTF.

This clone is a singleton in its sample. The V call is TRBV14, the J call TRBJ1-5; no clear D gene. Germline V gene lookup returns CDR1 SGHDN and CDR2 FVKESK. V lost 4 bases to trimming and J lost 9 bases, with 10 bases between them. The CDR3 covers 12 residues. In DNA form, the CDR3 reads TGTGCCAGCAGCCCCGCTGTCGGGCCCCAGCATTTT. It yields the protein CASSPAVGPQHF.

The chain links TRBV18 to TRBJ2-2, with D unclear. Germline CDR1 and CDR2: KGHSH and LQKENI. V was clipped by 2 bases and J by 6 bases, with 7 bases between them. The CDR3 consists of 13 residues. CDR3 coding DNA: TGTGCCAGCTCACCAGTTCTTTCCGGGGAGCTGTTTTTT. This gives the protein CASSPVLSGELFF.

This chain links TRBV2 with TRBJ1-4, with TRBD1 as a possible D gene (6 bases). This CDR3 is built from 12 residues. V lost 7 bases and J lost 7, with 10 bases in between. Germline V CDR1 and CDR2: SNHLY, FYNNEI. The CDR3 is CASTGAGEKLFF. The CDR3 DNA follows: TGTGCCAGCACAGGGGCGGGTGAAAAACTGTTTTTT.

The chain carries TRBV11-2 and TRBJ2-7, with TRBD1 as a possible D gene (6 bases). Germline assignment: CDR1 SGHAT and CDR2 FQNNGV. The CDR3 consists of 16 residues. Deletions cut 4 bases from V and 4 bases from J, with 20 bases between. CDR3 region: CASSSDVGTPFYEQYF. The CDR3 coding sequence is TGTGCCAGCAGCTCTGACGTTGGGACACCCTTTTACGAGCAGTACTTC.

The chain links TRBV7-3 to TRBJ2-7, with TRBD1 as a possible D gene (5 bases). Germline lookup yields CDR1 SGHTA and CDR2 FQGTGA. Trimming cost V 1 base and J 6 bases, with 10 bases left between them. This CDR3 has 13 amino acids. For the CDR3, the DNA is TGTGCCAGCAGCTTAAATCCCAGGGCCGAGCAGTACTTC. Translating it yields CASSLNPRAEQYF.

This rearrangement joins TRBV18 to TRBJ1-1, with TRBD1 matching over 7 bases. The CDR3 spans 14 residues. Germline lookup yields CDR1 KGHSH and CDR2 LQKENI. The trim removed 2 bases at V and 3 bases at J, leaving 3 bases unmatched. The DNA for the CDR3 is TGTGCCAGCTCACCAACTCAGGGGGACACTGAAGCTTTCTTT. Amino acid sequence: CASSPTQGDTEAFF.

This clone is a singleton in its sample. This chain links TRBV23-1 with TRBJ2-5; TRBD2 aligns across 14 bases. TRBV23-1 is reported as an ORF; its role is uncertain. V shed 3 bases and J 3 bases; nucleotides not matched to a gene: 0. The CDR3 length is 15 residues. The CDR3 region has the DNA TGCGCCAGCAGTCAGGGACTAGCGGGGGAAGAGACCCAGTACTTC. The encoded protein is CASSQGLAGEETQYF.

The genes are TRBV30 and TRBJ1-2, with TRBD1 matching 9 bases. The junction had 9 bases not matched to a gene; V was cut back by 3 bases and J by 7 bases. The CDR3 length is 14 residues. CDR1 and CDR2 (germline): GTSNPN, SVGIG (reference sequence). CDR3 region: CAWRPPGTGPGYTF. The CDR3, as DNA: TGTGCCTGGAGACCACCTGGGACAGGGCCTGGCTACACCTTC.

This clone was recorded only once. This chain links TRBV7-8 with TRBJ2-2; D ambiguous. The CDR3 runs 14 residues. V was clipped by 5 bases and J by 5 bases, with 12 bases between them. Germline CDR1 SGHVS, CDR2 FQNEAQ. CDR3 nucleotides: TGTGCCAGCAGCCTAATCCCGGGTACCGGGGAGCTGTTTTTT. This gives the protein CASSLIPGTGELFF.